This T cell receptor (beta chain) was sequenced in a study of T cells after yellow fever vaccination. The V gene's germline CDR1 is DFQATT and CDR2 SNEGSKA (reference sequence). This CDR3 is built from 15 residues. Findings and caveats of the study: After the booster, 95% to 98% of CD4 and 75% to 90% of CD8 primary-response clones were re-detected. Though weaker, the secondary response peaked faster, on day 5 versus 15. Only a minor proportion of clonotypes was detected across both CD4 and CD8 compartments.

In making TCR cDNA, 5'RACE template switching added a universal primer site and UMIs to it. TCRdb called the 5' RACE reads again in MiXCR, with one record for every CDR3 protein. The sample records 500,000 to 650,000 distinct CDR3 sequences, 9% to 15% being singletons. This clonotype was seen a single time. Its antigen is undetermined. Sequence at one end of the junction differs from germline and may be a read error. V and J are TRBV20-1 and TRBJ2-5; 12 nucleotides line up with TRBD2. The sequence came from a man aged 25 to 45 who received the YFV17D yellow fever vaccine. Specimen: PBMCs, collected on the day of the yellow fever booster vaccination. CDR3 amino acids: CCASPTSGSQETQYF. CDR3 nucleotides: TGCTGTGCCAGTCCGACTAGCGGGAGCCAAGAGACCCAGTACTTC.